Each of the 25 T cell receptor beta chains below was sequenced from the same sample in a study of OX40 agonist ivuxolimab in advanced cancers. Sequenced by immunoSEQ multiplex PCR; TCRdb stores in-frame clones only, minus some. The data show about 86,000 clones, roughly 89% seen once. Source: CD4+ or CD8+ T cells sorted from blood, taken in a trial of the OX40 agonist ivuxolimab. These receptors were obtained from an adult with an advanced solid tumor such as melanoma, head and neck, liver or kidney cancer.

The V and J genes are TRBV4-3 and TRBJ1-2, with a weak D call TRBD1 (6 bases). This CDR3 contains 15 residues. Per germline, CDR1 LGHNA and CDR2 YSLEER. Trimming removed 0 bases from V and 4 bases from J, with 12 bases in between. DNA of the CDR3: TGCGCCAGCAGCCAAGAGGGGAGGGGGGGCTATGGCTACACCTTC. It yields the protein CASSQEGRGGYGYTF.

V is TRBV4-2 and J is TRBJ2-5, with D unclear. CDR3 length: 15 residues. Looked up from germline, CDR1 is LGHNA and CDR2 is YNFKEQ. V lost 4 bases to trimming and J lost 7 bases, with 19 bases between them. The chain's CDR3 is CASSRGLGSPWTQYF. CDR3 DNA sequence: TGTGCCAGCAGCCGTGGCTTGGGCTCCCCCTGGACCCAGTACTTC.

The V and J genes are TRBV27 and TRBJ1-5; D is undetermined. V lost 8 bases and J lost 0, with 20 bases in between. CDR1 is MNHEY and CDR2 is SMNVEV in the germline V gene (reference sequence). The CDR3 is 17 amino acids. CDR3 nucleotides: TGTGCCAGCGCTGACCGCGGGCCAGACAATAGCAATCAGCCCCAGCATTTT. Protein sequence: CASADRGPDNSNQPQHF.

The J gene is TRBJ1-1, the V gene TRBV6-5; unclear D gene. CDR1 and CDR2 (germline): MNHEY, SVGAGI. This CDR3 is 11 amino acids long. Trimming cost V 0 bases and J 11 bases, with 7 bases left between them. The CDR3 loop reads CASSYSERAFF. CDR3 DNA: TGTGCCAGCAGTTACTCGGAAAGGGCTTTCTTT.

The V call is TRBV6-4, the J call TRBJ2-7, with TRBD1 as a possible D gene (6 bases). The germline V and J ends were trimmed by 2 bases and 3 bases, with 14 bases remaining between them. CDR1 and CDR2 from the germline V gene are MRHNA and SNTAGT. CDR3 length: 15 residues. DNA of the CDR3: TGTGCCAGCAGTGACACAGGGTGGTTAGTCTACGAGCAGTACGTC. Translation: CASSDTGWLVYEQYV.

The chain has TRBV7-9 and TRBJ2-5; the match to TRBD2 covers 9 bases. The CDR3 spans 15 residues. Germline V CDR1 and CDR2: SEHNR, FQNEAQ (reference sequence). V dropped 4 bases and J dropped 4; count of bases not matched to a gene: 7. CDR3 bases: TGTGCCAGCAGCTACCTTAGCGGGGGCGGAGAGACCCAGTACTTC. Translation: CASSYLSGGGETQYF. Full variable domain (remainder filled in from reference TRBV7-9 and TRBJ2-5): DTGVSQNPRHKITKRGQNVTFRCDPISEHNRLYWYRQTLGQGPEFLTYFQNEAQLEKSRLLSDRFSAERPKGSFSTLEIQRTEQGDSAMYLCASSYLSGGGETQYFGPGTRLLVL.

In nucleotides, the CDR3 is TGTGCCAGCACTACTAGCAGGGAGACCCAGTACTTC. Translated: CASTTSRETQYF. The chain carries TRBV7-6 and TRBJ2-5; tentatively, D is TRBD2 (6 bases). Trimming removed 7 bases at V and 5 bases at J, with 11 bases between. Per the germline V gene, CDR1 is SGHVS and CDR2 is FNYEAQ. The CDR3 contains 12 residues.

The J gene is TRBJ1-1, the V gene TRBV19; 9 positions agree with TRBD1. Unmatched junction bases numbered 3, after V lost 6 bases and J lost 7 bases. Germline CDR1 LNHDA, CDR2 SQIVND (reference sequence). The CDR3 runs 12 residues. The CDR3 DNA reads TGTGCCAGTAGACAGGGGGCGGTTGAAGCTTTCTTT. As protein: CASRQGAVEAFF. Based on the CDR3 plus reference TRBV19 and TRBJ1-1, the full variable domain is DGGITQSPKYLFRKEGQNVTLSCEQNLNHDAMYWYRQDPGQGLRLIYYSQIVNDFQKGDIAEGYSVSREKKESFPLTVTSAQKNPTAFYLCASRQGAVEAFFGQGTRLTVV.

The chain recombines TRBV19 with TRBJ2-6, with no clear D. The germline V gene has CDR1 LNHDA and CDR2 SQIVND (reference sequence). The CDR3 runs to 12 residues. Trimming removed 7 bases at V and 4 bases at J, with 5 bases between. CDR3 bases: TGTGCCAGTACTACCGGGGCCAACGTCCTGACTTTC. Translation: CASTTGANVLTF. Full variable domain (outside the CDR3, taken from reference TRBV19 and TRBJ2-6): DGGITQSPKYLFRKEGQNVTLSCEQNLNHDAMYWYRQDPGQGLRLIYYSQIVNDFQKGDIAEGYSVSREKKESFPLTVTSAQKNPTAFYLCASTTGANVLTFGAGSRLTVL.

The chain joins TRBV4-3 to TRBJ2-3; 10 bases are a match to TRBD2. The junction had 1 base not matched to a gene; V was cut back by 2 bases and J by 2 bases. The CDR3 totals 15 residues. The V gene's germline CDR1 is LGHNA and CDR2 YSLEER. The CDR3: CASSQSGRVTDTQYF. The CDR3 DNA sequence: TGCGCCAGCAGCCAAAGCGGGAGGGTCACAGATACGCAGTATTTT.

The V and J genes are TRBV2 and TRBJ2-7; D remains ambiguous. The V end lost 6 bases, the J end lost 0 bases, and 6 bases lay between the germline ends. The CDR3 is 12 residues long. CDR1 SNHLY and CDR2 FYNNEI come from the germline V gene. CDR3 nucleotide sequence: TGTGCCAGCAGCAAGCTCTCCTACGAGCAGTACGTC. Residues: CASSKLSYEQYV.

This chain joins TRBV4-3 and TRBJ2-5; D gene uncertain. In germline, CDR1 is LGHNA, CDR2 YSLEER. V lost 0 bases, J lost 5 bases, and 7 bases lay in between. The length of the CDR3 is 13 residues. The CDR3 DNA follows: TGCGCCAGCAGCCAAGATACCTGGGAGACCCAGTACTTC. It encodes CASSQDTWETQYF.

The rearrangement joins TRBV10-3 to TRBJ1-1; 10 bases match TRBD1. CDR1 and CDR2 from the germline V gene are ENHRY and SYGVKD. CDR3 length equals 15 residues. Trimming at V came to 4 bases and at J to 1 base, leaving 3 bases not matched to a gene. The CDR3 loop reads CAISGQGAGNTEAFF. The CDR3 DNA is TGTGCCATCAGTGGACAGGGGGCTGGGAACACTGAAGCTTTCTTT.

The CDR3 sequence is CATRGQNKDNEQFF. The CDR3 coding sequence is TGTGCCACCCGGGGACAGAATAAGGACAATGAGCAGTTCTTC. The chain combines TRBV11-2 with TRBJ2-1; 7 bases fit TRBD1. Looked up from germline, CDR1 is SGHAT and CDR2 is FQNNGV. CDR3 length: 14 residues. V dropped 10 bases and J dropped 5; count of bases not matched to a gene: 11.

The CDR3 DNA follows: TGTGCCAGCAGCCCCGGGACTAGTGCAGATACGCAGTATTTT. Protein product: CASSPGTSADTQYF. The chain couples TRBV11-3 to TRBJ2-3; 8 nucleotides line up with TRBD2. V lost 5 bases to trimming and J lost 4 bases; unmatched junction nucleotides: 5. CDR1 SGHNT and CDR2 YENEEA come from the germline V gene. The CDR3 is made up of 14 amino acids.

This chain joins TRBV7-3 and TRBJ2-3; D is unclear. In germline, CDR1 is SGHTA, CDR2 FQGTGA. Trimming took off 2 bases at V and 2 bases at J, with 8 bases between the two ends. The CDR3 spans 14 residues. Here the CDR3 reads CASSLGVNTDTQYF. In DNA form, the CDR3 reads TGTGCCAGCAGCTTAGGGGTTAACACAGATACGCAGTATTTT.

The rearrangement uses TRBV5-8 and TRBJ1-5, with 7 nucleotides matching TRBD1. Germline CDR1 is SGHTS and CDR2 is YDEGEE. Trimming at V came to 4 bases and at J to 0 bases, leaving 4 bases not matched to a gene. CDR3 size: 15 residues. CDR3: CASSRDRYSNQPQHF. The CDR3 nucleotides are TGTGCCAGCAGCCGGGACAGATATAGCAATCAGCCCCAGCATTTT.

The chain carries TRBV11-1 and TRBJ2-1; weak D call: TRBD1 (6 bases). This CDR3 is built from 15 residues. The germline V gene has CDR1 SGHAT and CDR2 FQDESV (reference sequence). V dropped 5 bases and J dropped 6 bases, with 17 bases sitting between them. CDR3 loop: CASSDRDTDLNEQFF. The CDR3 nucleotides are TGTGCCAGCAGCGACCGGGACACAGACCTCAATGAGCAGTTCTTC.

This rearrangement joins TRBV7-2 to TRBJ2-7; TRBD2 aligns across 13 bases. The germline CDR1 and CDR2 sequences are SGHTA and FQGNSA. The CDR3 contains 15 residues. Trimming at V came to 1 base and at J to 6 bases, leaving 3 bases not matched to a gene. For the CDR3, the DNA is TGTGCCAGCAGCTTAGAGGGACTAGCGGGAAGCGAGCAGTACTTC. The encoded protein is CASSLEGLAGSEQYF.

Only one count was recorded for this clone. This chain joins TRBV4-2 and TRBJ2-3; TRBD2 matches 8 bases. J gave up 6 bases and V 4 bases, and 12 bases lay outside the gene matches. The CDR3 length is 16 residues. In germline, CDR1 is LGHNA, CDR2 YNFKEQ. CDR3 nucleotides: TGTGCCAGCAGCCTAACCCGGCGGGGGGCGCCGGATACGCAGTATTTT. It codes for CASSLTRRGAPDTQYF.

The rearrangement joins TRBV28 to TRBJ2-2; 9 nucleotides agree with TRBD1. Losses at the gene ends were 6 bases for V and 6 bases for J; bases not matched to a gene: 11. The CDR3 runs to 16 residues. The germline CDR1 and CDR2 sequences are MDHEN and SYDVKM. CDR3 residues: CASSSLGTGSPGELFF. The CDR3 bases are TGTGCCAGCAGCTCTTTAGGGACAGGGAGTCCCGGGGAGCTGTTTTTT.

The genes are TRBV5-1 and TRBJ2-3; perhaps TRBD2 as D (6 bases). CDR1 is SGHRS and CDR2 is YFSETQ in the germline V gene. V dropped 0 bases and J dropped 0 bases, with 11 bases sitting between them. The CDR3 totals 16 residues. For the CDR3, the DNA is TGCGCCAGCAGCTTGGCCAAAGGGACTAGCACAGATACGCAGTATTTT. Translated, it gives CASSLAKGTSTDTQYF.

This clone came up once. The chain recombines TRBV5-1 with TRBJ1-2; D remains ambiguous. The length of the CDR3 is 12 residues. Germline CDR1 reads SGHRS; CDR2 reads YFSETQ. Trimming stripped 4 bases from V and 8 bases from J, with 12 bases between. CDR3 coding DNA: TGCGCCAGCAGCCCCCCCGCGGTAGGCTACACCTTC. It yields the protein CASSPPAVGYTF.

V usage is TRBV7-2 and J usage is TRBJ2-3, with TRBD2 matching 8 bases. V trimming: 5 bases; J trimming: 2 bases; junction bases outside the gene matches: 3. The V gene's germline CDR1 is SGHTA and CDR2 FQGNSA. There are 14 residues in the CDR3. CDR3 protein: CASSLSGVTDTQYF. In DNA, the CDR3 is TGTGCCAGCAGCCTTAGCGGGGTCACAGATACGCAGTATTTT.

V and J are TRBV7-2 and TRBJ1-5, with 8 bases that match TRBD1. The V segment lost 5 bases and the J segment 2 bases; nucleotides outside the gene matches: 11. This CDR3 contains 17 residues. Germline-derived CDR1 and CDR2 are SGHTA and FQGNSA. The DNA for the CDR3 is TGTGCCAGCAGCCCAACTCGGACAGGGAAGGGCAATCAGCCCCAGCATTTT. Translating gives CASSPTRTGKGNQPQHF. The full variable domain, completed using reference TRBV7-2 and TRBJ1-5, is GAGVSQSPSNKVTEKGKDVELRCDPISGHTALYWYRQSLGQGLEFLIYFQGNSAPDKSGLPSDRFSAERTGGSVSTLTIQRTQQEDSAVYLCASSPTRTGKGNQPQHFGDGTRLSIL.